This T cell receptor beta chain was captured by sequencing in a study of blood T cell repertoires in COVID-19. In the original processing: Scientists estimated how many nucleated cells there were by amplifying reference gene primers. The table came from immunoSEQ multiplex PCR; TCRdb's copy has only in-frame clones and leaves some out. V and J calls plus clone size are reproduced from that table; the DNA served to infer D and trimming. Of about 85,000 clones detected, about 86% appear once; the ten largest clones hold 4.8%. The table lists this clone with a few counts. Trimming removed 5 bases from V and 0 bases from J, with 18 bases in between. This CDR3 region has 17 residues. From germline, CDR1 is SNHLY and CDR2 FYNNEI.

The TCR was taken from a woman older than 75 with acute or convalescent COVID-19. The rearrangement uses TRBV2 and TRBJ2-3; possible D gene TRBD2, 6 bases. Sequences were obtained from peripheral blood. This CDR3 is CASSRRVGGVSTDTQYF. CDR3 bases: TGTGCCAGCAGTAGAAGGGTGGGCGGGGTGAGCACAGATACGCAGTATTTT.